The 25 T cell receptor beta chains below come from one sample, sequenced in a study of T cell responses to AZD1222 COVID-19 vaccine. This table comes from immunoSEQ multiplex PCR, and its TCRdb copy is limited to in-frame clones, with some not included. This table holds 130,000 to 150,000 clones, just under 95% found once. The sequencing here drew on peripheral blood, taken after recovery from COVID-19. These receptors all come from an adult who had recovered from COVID-19.

The chain has TRBV27 and TRBJ1-6, with no clear D. With 0 bases removed from V and 9 bases from J, the gap between germline ends came to 12 bases. The CDR3 extends over 15 amino acids. Germline CDR1 MNHEY, CDR2 SMNVEV (reference sequence). CDR3 DNA sequence: TGTGCCAGCAGTTTATCGATAGGGTTAGGTTCACCCCTCCACTTT. This sequence encodes CASSLSIGLGSPLHF.

J is TRBJ2-7 and V is TRBV2; D tentatively fits TRBD1 or TRBD2 (5 bases each). The CDR3 consists of 12 residues. Per germline, CDR1 SNHLY and CDR2 FYNNEI. V gave up 7 bases and J gave up 7 bases, with 14 bases separating them. CDR3 residues: CASNEGWGEQYF. CDR3 coding DNA: TGTGCCAGCAACGAGGGCTGGGGGGAGCAGTACTTC. The variable domain in full, completed from reference TRBV2 and TRBJ2-7, reads EPEVTQTPSHQVTQMGQEVILRCVPISNHLYFYWYRQILGQKVEFLVSFYNNEISEKSEIFDDQFSVERPDGSNFTLKIRSTKLEDSAMYFCASNEGWGEQYFGPGTRLTVT.

V and J are TRBV5-1 and TRBJ2-2; tentatively, D is TRBD1 (5 bases). Germline values: CDR1 SGHRS, CDR2 YFSETQ. The CDR3 loop spans 14 amino acids. The V end was cut by 6 bases, the J end by 0 bases, with 9 bases between. CDR3 sequence: CASTDSANTGELFF. Here the CDR3 DNA reads TGCGCCAGCACCGACAGCGCGAACACCGGGGAGCTGTTTTTT.

The V and J genes are TRBV5-6 and TRBJ2-7; 7 nucleotides agree with TRBD1. Per the germline V gene, CDR1 is SGHDT and CDR2 is YYEEEE. This CDR3 is 14 amino acids long. V shed 2 bases and J 3 bases; nucleotides not matched to a gene: 5. CDR3 protein: CASSFLDRDYEQYF. In DNA, the CDR3 is TGTGCCAGCAGCTTTTTAGACAGGGACTACGAGCAGTACTTC.

This rearrangement joins TRBV15 to TRBJ2-1, with D perhaps matching TRBD1 or TRBD2 (5 bases each). Germline CDR1 and CDR2: LNHNV and YYDKDF (reference sequence). V shed 3 bases and J shed 4 bases, with 16 bases lying between them. The CDR3 has 16 residues. The CDR3 DNA reads as TGTGCCACCAGCAGTGTAGGGACGTCGGGTTACAATGAGCAGTTCTTC. It specifies CATSSVGTSGYNEQFF. Full variable domain (missing parts from reference TRBV15 and TRBJ2-1): DAMVIQNPRYQVTQFGKPVTLSCSQTLNHNVMYWYQQKSSQAPKLLFHYYDKDFNNEADTPDNFQSRRPNTSFCFLDIRSPGLGDTAMYLCATSSVGTSGYNEQFFGPGTRLTVL.

This sequence joins TRBV28 and TRBJ2-7, with a tentative D call TRBD2 (6 bases). The V end lost 10 bases, the J end lost 0 bases, and 13 bases lay between the germline ends. The germline V gene encodes CDR1 MDHEN and CDR2 SYDVKM. The CDR3 sequence is 13 residues long. The CDR3 nucleotides are TGTGCCACTGAGGGGAGGAACTCCTACGAGCAGTACTTC. Its translation is CATEGRNSYEQYF.

This clone was recorded once. The chain couples TRBV23-1 to TRBJ1-5, with D maybe TRBD1 (5 bases). TRBV23-1 is an ORF for which the function is uncertain. CDR3 length: 15 residues. V was clipped by 0 bases and J by 4 bases, with 10 bases between them. The CDR3 region is CASSQSVRANQPQHF. In nucleotides, the CDR3 is TGCGCCAGCAGTCAATCGGTCAGGGCGAATCAGCCCCAGCATTTT.

The V call is TRBV28, the J call TRBJ1-4; the match to TRBD1 covers 7 bases. V dropped 3 bases and J dropped 6; count of bases not matched to a gene: 4. There are 14 residues in the CDR3. In germline, CDR1 is MDHEN, CDR2 SYDVKM. The CDR3 DNA reads as TGTGCCAGCAGTTTCCTTGGACAGGATGAAAAACTGTTTTTT. Its translation: CASSFLGQDEKLFF.

The gene calls are TRBV3-1 (or the pseudogene TRBV3-2) and TRBJ1-2; D remains unclear. Between the trimmed V and J ends, which lost 0 bases and 5 bases, there was a span of 16 bases. The CDR3 totals 16 residues. Germline V CDR1 and CDR2: LGHDT, YNNKEL (reference sequence). The chain's CDR3 is CASSQDRGIVGYGYTF. Here the CDR3 DNA reads TGTGCCAGCAGCCAAGATCGAGGGATCGTGGGGTATGGCTACACCTTC.

CDR3 loop: CASSPPGLAGESGANVLTF. For the CDR3, the DNA is TGTGCCAGCTCACCACCGGGACTAGCGGGAGAGTCTGGGGCCAACGTCCTGACTTTC. The V and J genes are TRBV18 and TRBJ2-6; 14 bases align to TRBD2. Losses at the gene ends were 0 bases for V and 1 base for J; bases not matched to a gene: 2. Germline-derived CDR1 and CDR2 are KGHSH and LQKENI. The CDR3 is 19 amino acids.

The chain couples TRBV28 to TRBJ2-2; TRBD1 might be the D (6 bases). CDR1 MDHEN and CDR2 SYDVKM come from the germline V gene. This CDR3 region has 13 residues. V lost 5 bases to trimming and J lost 5 bases, with 9 bases between them. CDR3 DNA: TGTGCCAGCAGTCTTAGGGGGACCGGGGAGCTGTTTTTT. Residues: CASSLRGTGELFF.

This rearrangement joins TRBV21-1 to TRBJ1-5; TRBD1, the table's D call, was not compared with the DNA. TRBV21-1 is assigned pseudogene status. This CDR3 is 15 amino acids long. In DNA form, the CDR3 reads TGTGCCAGCAGCCTACGGACAGTAACGGATCAGCCCCAGCATTTT. This gives the protein CASSLRTVTDQPQHF.

This sequence joins TRBV28 and TRBJ2-7; D ambiguous. V lost 1 base and J lost 0, with 10 bases in between. From germline, CDR1 is MDHEN and CDR2 SYDVKM. CDR3 length: 15 residues. The CDR3 region is CASSLSPEISYEQYF. For the CDR3, the DNA is TGTGCCAGCAGTTTATCCCCAGAGATCTCCTACGAGCAGTACTTC.

The CDR3 DNA sequence: TGTGCCAGCTCCTGGCGGGCTACCGGGGAGCTGTTTTTT. It codes for CASSWRATGELFF. The chain is built from TRBV5-4 and TRBJ2-2; perhaps TRBD2 as D (5 bases). V lost 7 bases and J 5 bases, leaving 12 bases between the germline ends. CDR1 is SGHNT and CDR2 is YYREEE in the germline V gene (reference sequence). The CDR3 is 13 residues long. The entire variable domain, with the rest obtained from reference TRBV5-4 and TRBJ2-2, is as follows: ETGVTQSPTHLIKTRGQQVTLRCSSQSGHNTVSWYQQALGQGPQFIFQYYREEENGRGNFPPRFSGLQFPNYSSELNVNALELDDSALYLCASSWRATGELFFGEGSRLTVL.

The chain carries TRBV6-5 and TRBJ2-7; D gene unclear. Germline values: CDR1 MNHEY, CDR2 SVGAGI. There are 14 residues in the CDR3. V dropped 0 bases and J dropped 6 bases, with 12 bases sitting between them. This CDR3 is CASSYSGPFLEQYF. DNA for the CDR3: TGTGCCAGCAGTTACTCCGGCCCCTTTCTCGAGCAGTACTTC.

This clone has just one count. The V gene is TRBV28, the J gene TRBJ1-2, with D perhaps TRBD1 (5 bases). Per germline, CDR1 MDHEN and CDR2 SYDVKM. Between the trimmed V and J ends, which lost 2 bases and 5 bases, there was a span of 12 bases. This CDR3 is 14 amino acids long. The CDR3 nucleotides are TGTGCCAGCAGTTTAGGGGGGGATCTGTATGGCTACACCTTC. It encodes CASSLGGDLYGYTF.

The rearrangement links TRBV28 to TRBJ2-2; the D is unclear. The CDR3 runs to 13 residues. Germline CDR1 reads MDHEN; CDR2 reads SYDVKM. Trimming shortened V by 5 bases and J by 4 bases, and 8 bases separated the two germline ends. The DNA of the CDR3 is TGTGCCAGCAGTATAACGAGCACCGGGGAGCTGTTTTTT. Translated: CASSITSTGELFF.

This clone was counted once. The rearrangement joins TRBV7-2 to TRBJ1-2; the match to TRBD1 covers 10 bases. The CDR3 extends over 14 amino acids. CDR1 SGHTA and CDR2 FQGNSA come from the germline V gene. V shed 3 bases and J 7 bases; nucleotides not matched to a gene: 5. CDR3 nucleotide sequence: TGTGCCAGCAGCTTGTGGGACAGGGGAAGTGGCTACACCTTC. Its protein is CASSLWDRGSGYTF.

The V call is TRBV2, the J call TRBJ1-2; a possible D gene is TRBD1 (5 bases). The CDR3 runs to 14 residues. Trimming stripped 3 bases from V and 4 bases from J, with 12 bases between. Germline lookup yields CDR1 SNHLY and CDR2 FYNNEI. The CDR3 DNA reads TGTGCCAGCAGTGAGACCAGGGTTAGCTATGGCTACACCTTC. This translates into CASSETRVSYGYTF.

The chain is built from TRBV7-3 and TRBJ2-6, with 13 bases fitting TRBD2. From germline, CDR1 is SGHTA and CDR2 FQGTGA. Unmatched junction bases numbered 3, after V lost 5 bases and J lost 2 bases. The CDR3 totals 17 residues. CDR3 coding DNA: TGTGCCAGCAGCCAAGGACTAGCGGGAGCTGGGGCCAACGTCCTGACTTTC. As protein: CASSQGLAGAGANVLTF.

V gene TRBV2 combines with J gene TRBJ1-4; D not certain. Germline CDR1 is SNHLY and CDR2 is FYNNEI. The V gene lost 6 bases and the J gene lost 1 base, with 12 bases spanning the gap. This CDR3 contains 15 residues. The CDR3 sequence: CASRISILTNEKLFF. The CDR3 nucleotides are TGTGCCAGCAGGATAAGCATATTAACTAATGAAAAACTGTTTTTT.

The rearrangement links TRBV28 to TRBJ2-1; 9 bases line up with TRBD2. V lost 1 base, J lost 7 bases, and 14 bases stayed unmatched. CDR3 size: 18 residues. CDR1 is MDHEN, CDR2 SYDVKM, per germline. The DNA of the CDR3 is TGTGCCAGCAGTTTATTTCGCCTAAGCGGGAGGTTCTCTAATGAGCAGTTCTTC. It specifies CASSLFRLSGRFSNEQFF.

V gene TRBV7-9 combines with J gene TRBJ1-2; 10 nucleotides agree with TRBD1. V shed 3 bases, J shed 5 bases, and the junction held 3 bases outside the gene matches. Germline CDR1 is SEHNR and CDR2 is FQNEAQ (reference sequence). This CDR3 is built from 14 residues. CDR3 protein: CASSLADRGYGYTF. The CDR3 DNA is TGTGCCAGCAGCTTGGCGGACAGGGGGTATGGCTACACCTTC.

J is TRBJ2-1 and V is TRBV24-1; D unclear. V lost 0 bases and J lost 7, with 9 bases in between. The germline CDR1 and CDR2 sequences are KGHDR and SFDVKD. The CDR3 consists of 14 residues. CDR3 nucleotides: TGTGCCACCAGTGATTTGAGGAGTAGGAATGAGCAGTTCTTC. Amino acid sequence: CATSDLRSRNEQFF.

The CDR3: CASSLDLPSTGELFF. The CDR3, as DNA: TGCGCCAGCAGCTTGGATCTGCCCAGCACCGGGGAGCTGTTTTTT. The chain links TRBV5-1 to TRBJ2-2; no clear D gene. Germline V lookup: CDR1 SGHRS, CDR2 YFSETQ. V was trimmed by 0 bases and J by 4 bases, leaving 10 bases between them. The CDR3 runs to 15 residues.